A single sample gave rise to the 19 T cell receptor beta chains below, sequenced in a study of blood T cells in healthy people across ages. A J-beta primer mix and a sample-barcoded 5' primer were used in a second PCR of roughly 7 to 12 cycles. TCRdb processed the 5' RACE reads anew with MiXCR; each CDR3 protein has one entry. The sample carries about 1,500,000 distinct CDR3 sequences, roughly 28% recorded once. The sequencing sample was made of blood. The receptor set was obtained from a woman in her twenties or thirties in good health.

This clonotype was counted at least ten times. The chain joins TRBV4-3 to TRBJ2-3, with TRBD2 matching over 8 bases. V trimming: 4 bases; J trimming: 0 bases; junction bases outside the gene matches: 3. The CDR3 sequence is 15 residues long. The germline CDR1 and CDR2 sequences are LGHNA and YSLEER. The CDR3 loop is CASSPAGVSTDTQYF. Written as DNA, the CDR3 is TGCGCCAGCAGCCCAGCGGGAGTTAGCACAGATACGCAGTATTTT.

This clonotype was counted many times. This chain uses TRBV6-1 with TRBJ1-1; no firm D call. In germline, CDR1 is MNHNS, CDR2 SASEGT. The V gene lost 3 bases and the J gene lost 3 bases, with 2 bases spanning the gap. The CDR3 covers 11 residues. The CDR3 nucleotides are TGTGCCAGCAGTGATTACACTGAAGCTTTCTTT. Translation gives CASSDYTEAFF.

In its sample, this clonotype was seen many times. The V call is TRBV29-1, the J call TRBJ2-5; D could derive from TRBD1 or TRBD2 (6 bases each). There are 14 residues in the CDR3. Trimming took off 6 bases at V and 2 bases at J, with 16 bases between the two ends. The germline CDR1 and CDR2 sequences are SQVTM and ANQGSEA. CDR3 in amino acids: CSVKSRGTQETQYF. The CDR3 DNA sequence: TGCAGCGTAAAAAGTCGGGGGACACAAGAGACCCAGTACTTC.

This chain links TRBV7-2 with TRBJ1-5; D call uncertain. Trimming removed 1 base at V and 3 bases at J, with 10 bases between. Germline V gives CDR1 SGHTA, CDR2 FQGNSA. The CDR3 runs to 15 residues. The CDR3 reads CTSSLGPNVNQPQHF. CDR3 bases: TGTACCAGCAGCTTAGGGCCCAACGTCAATCAGCCCCAGCATTTT. The complete variable domain, with remaining parts taken from reference TRBV7-2 and TRBJ1-5, reads GAGVSQSPSNKVTEKGKDVELRCDPISGHTALYWYRQSLGQGLEFLIYFQGNSAPDKSGLPSDRFSAERTGGSVSTLTIQRTQQEDSAVYLCTSSLGPNVNQPQHFGDGTRLSIL.

This rearrangement joins TRBV9 to TRBJ2-3, with 7 bases matching TRBD2. The CDR3 has 16 amino acids. V shed 0 bases, J shed 0 bases, and the junction held 4 bases outside the gene matches. Germline V gene data show CDR1 as SGDLS and CDR2 as YYNGEE. CDR3 sequence: CASSVEGGRSTDTQYF. DNA of the CDR3: TGTGCCAGCAGCGTAGAGGGCGGGAGAAGCACAGATACGCAGTATTTT.

This clonotype was detected a few times. A much larger clonotype is one base distant, so this may be a read error. The V and J genes are TRBV7-2 and TRBJ2-5; possibly TRBD1 or TRBD2 for D (5 bases each). CDR1 SGHTA and CDR2 FQGNSA come from the germline V gene. CDR3 size: 14 residues. The germline V and J ends were trimmed by 6 bases and 13 bases, with 24 bases remaining between them. The CDR3 protein is CASRPGPTTYERYF. In DNA form, the CDR3 reads TGTGCCAGCAGGCCGGGGCCGACTACCTACGAGCGGTACTTC.

The chain has TRBV12-5 and TRBJ2-7, with 10 bases identical to TRBD1. The CDR3 spans 17 residues. The germline gives CDR1 LGHNT, CDR2 FRNRAP. Unmatched junction bases numbered 9, after V lost 2 bases and J lost 2 bases. The CDR3 coding sequence is TGTGCTAGTGGTTTGAAATTCCGGGACAGGGGCACCTACGAGCAGTACTTC. Its protein is CASGLKFRDRGTYEQYF.

Concerning this clonotype: Since a much larger clone is just one base distant, this may be a read error. The V call is TRBV3-1, the J call TRBJ2-5; 11 bases are shared with TRBD2. The DNA end lines up better with TRBJ2-1; the J call may be wrong. The CDR3 length is 18 residues. Germline lookup yields CDR1 LGHDT and CDR2 YNNKEL (reference sequence). CDR3 protein: CASSQDLSGRERQETQFF. As DNA, the CDR3 is TGTGCCAGCAGCCAAGATCTTAGCGGGAGGGAGAGACAAGAGACCCAGTTCTTC.

This clonotype came up a few times. This chain joins TRBV5-1 and TRBJ1-2; 8 positions agree with TRBD1. With V trimmed by 4 bases and J by 0 bases, 11 bases remained unmatched. The CDR3 covers 17 residues. CDR1 SGHRS and CDR2 YFSETQ come from the germline V gene. CDR3 nucleotide sequence: TGCGCCAGCAGCCCTTGGACAGGGAGGATTGCTAACTATGGCTACACCTTC. Translated: CASSPWTGRIANYGYTF.

V gene TRBV30 combines with J gene TRBJ2-4; 9 bases agree with TRBD1. The V gene's germline CDR1 is GTSNPN and CDR2 SVGIG (reference sequence). The CDR3 is made up of 16 amino acids. V was pared by 1 base and J by 0 bases, with 4 bases of the junction left unmatched. The CDR3 is CAWSDRGHLAKNIQYF. In nucleotides, the CDR3 is TGTGCCTGGAGTGACAGGGGGCACTTAGCCAAAAACATTCAGTACTTC.

This chain joins TRBV6-1 and TRBJ2-2; the match to TRBD2 covers 10 bases. J gave up 6 bases and V 11 bases, and 15 bases lay outside the gene matches. The CDR3 runs 16 residues. Germline assignment: CDR1 MNHNS and CDR2 SASEGT. This CDR3 is CASQPKRGGVPGELFF. The CDR3, as DNA: TGTGCCTCCCAGCCGAAGCGGGGGGGTGTGCCCGGGGAGCTGTTTTTT.

This clonotype was seen repeatedly, ten times or more. DNA for the CDR3: TGCGCCAGCAGCCAAGATCCCGGGACAGGGGGCTATGGCTACACCTTC. This encodes CASSQDPGTGGYGYTF. The gene calls are TRBV4-1 and TRBJ1-2; 11 nucleotides line up with TRBD1. Germline V CDR1 and CDR2: MGHRA, YSYEKL. Trimming cost V 0 bases and J 4 bases; bases outside gene matches: 4. The CDR3 extends over 16 amino acids.

The chain links TRBV7-2 to TRBJ1-1, with 7 nucleotides matching TRBD1. The CDR3 extends over 15 amino acids. The V segment lost 5 bases and the J segment 0 bases; nucleotides outside the gene matches: 6. The germline gives CDR1 SGHTA, CDR2 FQGNSA. The CDR3 is CASSDRAGMNTEAFF. The DNA of the CDR3 is TGTGCCAGCAGCGACAGGGCAGGGATGAACACTGAAGCTTTCTTT. Filled out from reference TRBV7-2 and TRBJ1-1, the complete variable domain reads GAGVSQSPSNKVTEKGKDVELRCDPISGHTALYWYRQSLGQGLEFLIYFQGNSAPDKSGLPSDRFSAERTGGSVSTLTIQRTQQEDSAVYLCASSDRAGMNTEAFFGQGTRLTVV.

V is TRBV20-1 and J is TRBJ1-1; perhaps TRBD1 as D (5 bases). Looked up from germline, CDR1 is DFQATT and CDR2 is SNEGSKA (reference sequence). The CDR3 is 13 amino acids. V gave up 3 bases and J gave up 0 bases, with 8 bases separating them. CDR3 sequence (DNA): TGCAGTGCTAGCCGGGGACTGAACACTGAAGCTTTCTTT. It yields the protein CSASRGLNTEAFF.

This clonotype was observed a handful of times. The chain employs TRBV7-3 and TRBJ2-7, with 8 bases matching TRBD2. There are 15 residues in the CDR3. Looked up from germline, CDR1 is SGHTA and CDR2 is FQGTGA. The V segment lost 2 bases and the J segment 4 bases; nucleotides outside the gene matches: 7. The DNA of the CDR3 is TGTGCCAGCAGCTTACAGGCGGGGGGACTATACGAGCAGTACTTC. This encodes CASSLQAGGLYEQYF.

This clonotype has only a few counts. The CDR3 loop reads CASSIDRQGMGNQPQHF. DNA for the CDR3: TGTGCCAGTAGTATAGACCGACAGGGGATGGGCAATCAGCCCCAGCATTTT. J is TRBJ1-5 and V is TRBV19, with TRBD1 matching over 8 bases. Looked up from germline, CDR1 is LNHDA and CDR2 is SQIVND (reference sequence). The CDR3 sequence is 17 residues long. V gave up 0 bases and J gave up 2 bases; unmatched junction bases: 6.

The chain employs TRBV6-1 and TRBJ1-2, with a tentative D call TRBD1 (5 bases). Germline V CDR1 and CDR2: MNHNS, SASEGT. V shed 2 bases and J shed 5 bases, with 18 bases lying between them. There are 16 residues in the CDR3. This CDR3 reads CASSESRGRGGYGYTF. The CDR3, as DNA: TGTGCCAGCAGTGAATCACGGGGTCGGGGGGGTTATGGCTACACCTTC.

V and J are TRBV7-8 and TRBJ2-3; TRBD1 matches at 7 bases. Germline values: CDR1 SGHVS, CDR2 FQNEAQ. This CDR3 contains 14 residues. J was trimmed by 1 base and V by 5 bases; bases with no gene match: 3. As DNA, the CDR3 is TGTGCCAGCAGCATGGGACAGCGCACAGATACGCAGTATTTT. Protein: CASSMGQRTDTQYF.

The CDR3 is CASSYSGIKNEKLFF. The DNA for the CDR3 is TGTGCCAGCAGTTACTCTGGGATTAAGAATGAAAAACTGTTTTTT. The V call is TRBV6-5, the J call TRBJ1-4, with unresolved D. Germline V gives CDR1 MNHEY, CDR2 SVGAGI. This CDR3 is 15 amino acids long. V was trimmed by 0 bases and J by 5 bases, leaving 10 bases between them.